These 28 T cell receptor beta chains share one sample of origin, sequenced in a study of T-cell memory formation after mild COVID-19. One entry per CDR3 protein results from TCRdb running MiXCR on the 5' RACE reads. The table includes 200,000 to 300,000 distinct CDR3 sequences, around 15% detected once. The sequenced material came from PBMCs or a T cell subset sorted from them (not recorded which). The receptors derive from a man in his late teens or twenties who had mild COVID-19 (a few samples of this study predate the infection). Cell type and time point are not known.

The chain couples TRBV30 to TRBJ2-7; no reliable D call. The CDR3 is made up of 14 amino acids. V was shortened by 0 bases and J by 0 bases, with 9 bases between the two germline ends. Germline V gene sequence: CDR1 GTSNPN, CDR2 SVGIG (reference sequence). CDR3 protein: CAWSVPRSSYEQYF. Written as DNA, the CDR3 is TGTGCCTGGAGTGTACCGAGGAGCTCCTACGAGCAGTACTTC.

V gene TRBV5-1 combines with J gene TRBJ2-3; TRBD2 matches 8 bases. Germline values: CDR1 SGHRS, CDR2 YFSETQ. The CDR3 extends over 16 amino acids. Trimming at V came to 0 bases and at J to 2 bases, leaving 5 bases not matched to a gene. CDR3 in amino acids: CASSLGLSGTTDTQYF. CDR3 DNA sequence: TGCGCCAGCAGCTTGGGTCTTAGCGGGACCACAGATACGCAGTATTTT.

The chain recombines TRBV12-3 or TRBV12-4 with TRBJ1-6; D might be TRBD1 (5 bases). The CDR3 runs to 15 residues. Trimming pared 2 bases from V and 6 bases from J, leaving 11 bases between. CDR3 in amino acids: CASSLTGTGNSPLHF. CDR3 bases: TGTGCCAGCAGTTTAACCGGGACTGGTAATTCACCCCTCCACTTT.

The J gene is TRBJ1-6, the V gene TRBV11-2; no clear D. This CDR3 comprises 16 residues. Germline loops: CDR1 SGHAT, CDR2 FQNNGV. The V end lost 2 bases, the J end lost 7 bases, and 15 bases lay between the germline ends. As DNA, the CDR3 is TGTGCCAGCAGCTTAAGGATGACTTCCCGCAATTCACCCCTCCACTTT. It specifies CASSLRMTSRNSPLHF. Using reference TRBV11-2 and TRBJ1-6 for the parts outside the CDR3, the full variable domain is EAGVAQSPRYKIIEKRQSVAFWCNPISGHATLYWYQQILGQGPKLLIQFQNNGVVDDSQLPKDRFSAERLKGVDSTLKIQPAKLEDSAVYLCASSLRMTSRNSPLHFGNGTRLTVT.

This clonotype was seen repeatedly, ten times or more. This chain connects TRBV6-5 to TRBJ2-5; D not certain. The CDR3 runs to 15 residues. Between the trimmed V and J ends, which lost 4 bases and 5 bases, there was a span of 17 bases. CDR1 is MNHEY and CDR2 is SVGAGI in the germline V gene. The CDR3 nucleotides are TGTGCCAGCAGTTCCCAATGGTCTTCGGCGGAGACCCAGTACTTC. Its protein product is CASSSQWSSAETQYF.

The gene calls are TRBV7-2 and TRBJ1-5; D call uncertain. Trimming left V 5 bases short and J 4 bases short, with 15 bases between. The CDR3 has 15 amino acids. CDR1 and CDR2 from the germline V gene are SGHTA and FQGNSA. The CDR3 here is CASSLGQQQNQPQHF. DNA of the CDR3: TGTGCCAGCAGCCTGGGCCAACAGCAAAATCAGCCCCAGCATTTT.

The J gene is TRBJ2-2, the V gene TRBV5-1; maybe TRBD2 (6 bases). The CDR3 is 15 residues long. Germline CDR1 and CDR2: SGHRS and YFSETQ. V was cut by 7 bases and J by 5 bases, with 18 bases left in between. CDR3 sequence reads: CASCAGTPGTGELFF. CDR3 nucleotide sequence: TGCGCCAGCTGTGCGGGGACCCCTGGGACCGGGGAGCTGTTTTTT.

The chain recombines TRBV21-1 with TRBJ1-6; TRBD1, as called in the table, went unchecked against the DNA. TRBV21-1 is marked as a pseudogene. The length of the CDR3 is 16 residues. For the CDR3, the DNA is TGTGCCAGCAGCAAAGTGCACGGGACAGGGGGATCACCCCTCCACTTT. Its protein is CASSKVHGTGGSPLHF.

This clonotype was seen more than once but under ten times. This chain connects TRBV12-3 or TRBV12-4 to TRBJ1-2; 9 bases are a match to TRBD1. The CDR3 has 13 amino acids. The V and J ends lost 6 bases and 5 bases, in that order; junction bases with no gene match: 4. DNA for the CDR3: TGTGCCAGCAGGGGGACAGGGAGGTATGGCTACACCTTC. Translated: CASRGTGRYGYTF.

In this sample, this clonotype turned up a few times. The chain joins TRBV20-1 to TRBJ2-3; D unclear. The CDR3 has 11 amino acids. V was shortened by 6 bases and J by 2 bases, with 6 bases between the two germline ends. CDR1 and CDR2 (germline): DFQATT, SNEGSKA (reference sequence). CDR3 protein: CSAPTTDTQYF. The CDR3 DNA follows: TGCAGTGCCCCAACCACAGATACGCAGTATTTT.

J is TRBJ1-5 and V is TRBV4-1; D gene uncertain. CDR3 length: 17 amino acids. CDR1 MGHRA and CDR2 YSYEKL come from the germline V gene. V dropped 0 bases and J dropped 2 bases, with 14 bases sitting between them. CDR3 DNA: TGCGCCAGCAGCCAAGAACCGCTCGCCTGGGGCAATCAGCCCCAGCATTTT. It codes for CASSQEPLAWGNQPQHF.

The gene calls are TRBV5-1 and TRBJ1-6; D gene ambiguous. Germline-derived CDR1 and CDR2 are SGHRS and YFSETQ. The CDR3 is 15 residues long. Trimming removed 2 bases at V and 7 bases at J, with 13 bases between. CDR3 sequence: CASSFGNSLNSPLHF. The CDR3 DNA reads TGCGCCAGCAGCTTTGGGAACAGCCTAAATTCACCCCTCCACTTT. The full variable domain, with the rest looked up from reference TRBV5-1 and TRBJ1-6, is KAGVTQTPRYLIKTRGQQVTLSCSPISGHRSVSWYQQTPGQGLQFLFEYFSETQRNKGNFPGRFSGRQFSNSRSEMNVSTLELGDSALYLCASSFGNSLNSPLHFGNGTRLTVT.

This chain connects TRBV6-6 to TRBJ2-7; 7 bases agree with TRBD1. V trimming: 6 bases; J trimming: 7 bases; junction bases outside the gene matches: 21. CDR3 length: 17 amino acids. Per the germline V gene, CDR1 is MNHNY and CDR2 is SVGAGI (reference sequence). CDR3 sequence (DNA): TGTGCCAGCAGACACTCGCGAGGGACAGACTCTGGGGGTGAGCAGTACTTC. It encodes CASRHSRGTDSGGEQYF.

This clonotype was seen a few times. The chain couples TRBV24-1 to TRBJ2-1, with D possibly being TRBD2 (7 bases). Germline CDR1 reads KGHDR; CDR2 reads SFDVKD. Trimming removed 3 bases from V and 7 bases from J, with 18 bases in between. There are 16 residues in the CDR3. The CDR3 region has the DNA TGTGCCACCAGTGATGCTGGGAGGGGGGGCCCAAATGAGCAGTTCTTC. Translation: CATSDAGRGGPNEQFF.

The table lists this clonotype with a few counts. V is TRBV12-3 or TRBV12-4 and J is TRBJ2-3; D unresolved. Trimming stripped 6 bases from V and 2 bases from J, with 9 bases between. The CDR3 is made up of 13 amino acids. CDR3 DNA sequence: TGTGCCAGCAGGCCTGACCTCACAGATACGCAGTATTTT. It is translated as CASRPDLTDTQYF.

The V gene is TRBV6-2 or TRBV6-3, the J gene TRBJ2-7; no definite D call. The CDR3 covers 11 residues. The germline CDR1 and CDR2 sequences are MNHEY and SVGEGT. The V gene lost 2 bases and the J gene lost 4 bases, with 3 bases spanning the gap. CDR3 bases: TGTGCCAGCAGTTACGCGTACGAGCAGTACTTC. This encodes CASSYAYEQYF.

The chain has TRBV7-9 and TRBJ2-1; 8 bases match TRBD1. Germline V gene data show CDR1 as SEHNR and CDR2 as FQNEAQ (reference sequence). The V gene end was trimmed by 0 bases and the J gene end by 0 bases; junction bases not matched to a gene: 13. The CDR3 is 20 residues long. The CDR3 sequence: CASSLARQGLGPNSYNEQFF. The CDR3 region has the DNA TGTGCCAGCAGCTTAGCTCGACAGGGGTTGGGGCCTAACTCCTACAATGAGCAGTTCTTC.

This clonotype was seen only a few times. The chain uses TRBV20-1 and TRBJ1-4; D possibly corresponds to TRBD1 (5 bases). V was trimmed by 0 bases and J by 8 bases, leaving 13 bases between them. Germline V gene lookup returns CDR1 DFQATT and CDR2 SNEGSKA (reference sequence). The CDR3 loop spans 14 amino acids. The CDR3 loop reads CSARDRVGPEKLFF. Here the CDR3 DNA reads TGCAGTGCTAGAGACAGGGTGGGCCCCGAAAAACTGTTTTTT.

The chain employs TRBV2 and TRBJ2-1; D may be TRBD1 or TRBD2 (7 bases each). V lost 8 bases and J lost 10, with 24 bases in between. CDR3 length: 15 residues. Germline CDR1 reads SNHLY; CDR2 reads FYNNEI. CDR3 sequence: CASVKTQRDSAEQFF. Written as DNA, the CDR3 is TGTGCCAGCGTTAAGACCCAGCGGGACAGCGCGGAGCAGTTCTTC.

This clonotype was seen ten or more times. The chain joins TRBV5-1 to TRBJ2-4, with TRBD1 matching 7 bases. The ends lost 2 bases at V and 9 bases at J; junction bases unmatched: 8. Germline V gene lookup returns CDR1 SGHRS and CDR2 YFSETQ. The CDR3 length is 14 residues. The CDR3 DNA reads TGCGCCAGCAGCTTTGGCGCAGGGGGTCTCATTCAGTACTTC. Protein sequence: CASSFGAGGLIQYF. The whole variable domain, filled in from reference TRBV5-1 and TRBJ2-4, reads KAGVTQTPRYLIKTRGQQVTLSCSPISGHRSVSWYQQTPGQGLQFLFEYFSETQRNKGNFPGRFSGRQFSNSRSEMNVSTLELGDSALYLCASSFGAGGLIQYFGAGTRLSVL.

The chain is built from TRBV7-2 and TRBJ2-5; TRBD1 aligns across 7 bases. CDR1 is SGHTA, CDR2 FQGNSA, per germline. This CDR3 has 16 residues. Germline trimming cut 1 base from V and 2 bases from J; bases unmatched to any gene: 7. Here the CDR3 reads CASSLDGGRGQETQYF. The CDR3 DNA sequence: TGTGCCAGCAGCTTAGATGGGGGCAGGGGGCAAGAGACCCAGTACTTC.

The table lists this clonotype with a few counts. V gene TRBV18 combines with J gene TRBJ1-3; TRBD1 aligns across 8 bases. V was clipped by 3 bases and J by 2 bases; unmatched bases: 6. Germline CDR1 reads KGHSH; CDR2 reads LQKENI. CDR3 length equals 16 residues. CDR3 DNA sequence: TGTGCCAGCTCACCGGCCGGGACAGGCACTGGAAACACCATATATTTT. Translated, it gives CASSPAGTGTGNTIYF.

This clonotype was counted ten times or more. This chain uses TRBV7-6 with TRBJ2-7; 8 nucleotides agree with TRBD1. CDR1 and CDR2 from the germline V gene are SGHVS and FNYEAQ. J was trimmed by 1 base and V by 3 bases; bases with no gene match: 2. The CDR3 consists of 14 residues. The CDR3 protein is CASSLDRASYEQYF. CDR3 bases: TGTGCCAGCAGCTTGGACAGGGCATCCTACGAGCAGTACTTC.

This clonotype was detected only a few times. The chain has TRBV29-1 and TRBJ1-4; the D is unclear. V lost 0 bases, J lost 0 bases, and 11 bases lay in between. Germline V gene data show CDR1 as SQVTM and CDR2 as ANQGSEA. This CDR3 is 16 amino acids long. The CDR3 spells CSVEDLGDSTNEKLFF. CDR3 nucleotides: TGCAGCGTTGAAGATCTCGGAGATTCAACTAATGAAAAACTGTTTTTT.

A few counts support this clonotype. This rearrangement joins TRBV5-6 to TRBJ2-7; the D gene could be TRBD1 or TRBD2 (5 bases each). Trimming pared 4 bases from V and 3 bases from J, leaving 14 bases between. The CDR3 extends over 14 amino acids. From germline, CDR1 is SGHDT and CDR2 YYEEEE. The CDR3 DNA follows: TGTGCCAGCAGCGGGACGGAGAAGCTCTACGAGCAGTACGTC. This gives the protein CASSGTEKLYEQYV.

This clonotype came up a few times. The chain carries TRBV4-1 and TRBJ2-4; D call uncertain. The CDR3 consists of 16 residues. The V gene lost 0 bases and the J gene lost 3 bases, with 12 bases spanning the gap. CDR1 is MGHRA and CDR2 is YSYEKL in the germline V gene. The chain's CDR3 is CASSQDVASGKNIQYF. CDR3 sequence (DNA): TGCGCCAGCAGCCAAGATGTAGCCTCCGGCAAAAACATTCAGTACTTC.

This clonotype was observed a handful of times. This chain links TRBV20-1 with TRBJ1-5; 9 bases are shared with TRBD1. The ends lost 6 bases at V and 6 bases at J; junction bases unmatched: 15. CDR1 is DFQATT, CDR2 SNEGSKA, per germline (reference sequence). The CDR3 sequence is 16 residues long. The CDR3: CSARMVQGAGFQPQHF. DNA of the CDR3: TGCAGTGCCCGAATGGTACAGGGGGCCGGTTTTCAGCCCCAGCATTTT.

This clonotype was seen a few times. The rearrangement uses TRBV20-1 and TRBJ1-6, with TRBD1 matching 7 bases. The V segment lost 6 bases and the J segment 8 bases; nucleotides outside the gene matches: 7. This CDR3 has 13 amino acids. Germline V gene sequence: CDR1 DFQATT, CDR2 SNEGSKA (reference sequence). This chain's CDR3 is CSATDRPDSPLHF. The CDR3 nucleotides read TGCAGTGCCACGGACAGGCCCGATTCACCCCTCCACTTT.